This T cell receptor beta chain was recovered during a study of cytomegalovirus exposure and HLA in healthy donors. Whole-study findings and limits: In a later analysis, approximately 15,000 TCR beta sequences were associated with HLA alleles at 0.05 false discovery rate.

With respect to this clone: Its matching antigen is unknown.

In germline, CDR1 is MNHEY, CDR2 SVGAGI. V gave up 2 bases and J gave up 1 base, with 8 bases separating them. CDR3 length: 14 amino acids. Researchers ran the PCR with 60 Vbeta and 13 Jbeta primers. The repertoire was sequenced with immunoSEQ multiplex PCR; TCRdb's copy has only in-frame clones and lacks some. The table records some 81,000 clones, 60% to 75% of them present only once. J is TRBJ1-1 and V is TRBV6-5, with D hard to call. Sequenced: PBMCs. This sequence was found in a woman aged 40-49 years in good health and CMV-seropositive. The CDR3 DNA follows: TGTGCCAGCAGTTACCGGACTGCGAACACTGAAGCTTTCTTT. Translated: CASSYRTANTEAFF.